The entry below describes one T cell receptor beta chain. Method: immunoSEQ multiplex PCR; TCRdb's copy keeps in-frame clones and lacks some. Here the sample spans 150,000 to 200,000 clones, 85% being singletons. The germline V gene encodes CDR1 SGHTA and CDR2 FQGTGA. V lost 6 bases and J 6 bases, leaving 12 bases between the germline ends. The CDR3 has 13 residues. The data were taken from a study of blood T cell repertoires in COVID-19. Study-level information: In each case, the material was cDNA or gDNA derived from T cells, B-cell-depleted T cells, or PBMCs.

The rearrangement uses TRBV7-3 and TRBJ2-1; D possibly corresponds to TRBD2 (6 bases). This clonotype was obtained from a woman aged 55-69 years with acute or convalescent COVID-19. The sequenced sample consisted of peripheral blood. CDR3 nucleotide sequence: TGTGCCAGCAGTTTCGCGCGGGGCAATGAGCAGTTCTTC. Translation gives CASSFARGNEQFF. Variable domain in full (rest from reference TRBV7-3 and TRBJ2-1): GAGVSQTPSNKVTEKGKYVELRCDPISGHTALYWYRQSLGQGPEFLIYFQGTGAADDSGLPNDRFFAVRPEGSVSTLKIQRTERGDSAVYLCASSFARGNEQFFGPGTRLTVL.